One and the same sample provided the 31 T cell receptor beta chains below, sequenced in a study of shared clonotypes between healthy human individuals. The method was immunoSEQ multiplex PCR; TCRdb's version includes in-frame clones alone and lacks a portion of them. Among fewer than 3 million clones listed, around 90% were seen once. Sequenced: naive CD4+ T cells from PBMCs. The subset here: CD45RA+ positively selected. The receptors derive from a man aged 18 to 29 in good health. Some clones in this sample may be carry-over from other donors' samples.

This chain joins TRBV7-3 and TRBJ1-1, with 7 bases matching TRBD1. Germline lookup yields CDR1 SGHTA and CDR2 FQGTGA. The CDR3 contains 13 residues. Trimming at V came to 4 bases and at J to 4 bases, leaving 3 bases not matched to a gene. The CDR3 region has the DNA TGTGCCAGCAGCTCAGGGGGTAGCACTGAAGCTTTCTTT. Protein sequence: CASSSGGSTEAFF.

The V call is TRBV9, the J call TRBJ2-7, with D unclear. Trimming shortened V by 0 bases and J by 3 bases, and 10 bases separated the two germline ends. Germline V gene lookup returns CDR1 SGDLS and CDR2 YYNGEE. This CDR3 spans 14 amino acids. The chain's CDR3 is CASSVELASYEQYF. The CDR3 DNA reads as TGTGCCAGCAGCGTAGAGTTGGCAAGCTACGAGCAGTACTTC.

This rearrangement joins TRBV6-1 to TRBJ2-6, with a tentative D call TRBD1 (5 bases). Germline loops: CDR1 MNHNS, CDR2 SASEGT. This CDR3 has 16 amino acids. V lost 2 bases to trimming and J lost 3 bases, with 11 bases between them. In DNA, the CDR3 is TGTGCCAGCAGTGAACCTAGGGGTGGTGGGGCCAACGTCCTGACTTTC. Amino acids: CASSEPRGGGANVLTF.

The chain uses TRBV6-1 and TRBJ2-5, with D possibly matching TRBD2 (5 bases). The CDR3 sequence is 13 residues long. Trimming took 6 bases from V and 5 from J, leaving 13 bases between them. Germline V gene sequence: CDR1 MNHNS, CDR2 SASEGT. The CDR3 reads CASSLLGRETQYF. The CDR3 DNA reads TGTGCCAGCAGCCTACTAGGAAGGGAGACCCAGTACTTC.

V is TRBV5-1 and J is TRBJ2-2; perhaps D is TRBD1 or TRBD2 (5 bases each). This CDR3 region has 13 residues. Trimming shortened V by 7 bases and J by 5 bases, and 12 bases separated the two germline ends. Germline CDR1 SGHRS, CDR2 YFSETQ. CDR3 amino acids: CASSGTGTGELFF. As DNA, the CDR3 is TGCGCCAGCTCCGGGACCGGGACCGGGGAGCTGTTTTTT.

V is TRBV19 and J is TRBJ1-5; TRBD1 matches at 9 bases. This CDR3 region has 17 residues. Losses at the gene ends were 3 bases for V and 6 bases for J; bases not matched to a gene: 12. In germline, CDR1 is LNHDA, CDR2 SQIVND (reference sequence). The CDR3 region is CASSILFRDRAGQPQHF. CDR3 nucleotide sequence: TGTGCCAGTAGTATCCTTTTTCGGGACAGGGCGGGTCAGCCCCAGCATTTT.

This clone was detected once. This chain links TRBV4-1 with TRBJ2-7; D may correspond to TRBD1 or TRBD2 (6 bases each). This CDR3 has 18 amino acids. V shed 1 base and J shed 2 bases, with 21 bases lying between them. Germline CDR1 MGHRA, CDR2 YSYEKL. The CDR3 protein is CASSQGRRGALPAYEQYF. The CDR3 nucleotides are TGCGCCAGCAGCCAAGGCAGAAGGGGGGCACTACCAGCCTACGAGCAGTACTTC.

The genes are TRBV5-1 and TRBJ2-5; 7 positions agree with TRBD2. The V gene's germline CDR1 is SGHRS and CDR2 YFSETQ. The CDR3 has 14 amino acids. J lost 2 bases, V lost 2 bases, and 3 bases had no gene match. In nucleotides, the CDR3 is TGCGCCAGCAGCTTACTAGCGAGACAAGAGACCCAGTACTTC. It is translated as CASSLLARQETQYF.

The CDR3 protein is CASSRSAGGRADTQYF. Written as DNA, the CDR3 is TGCGCCAGCAGCCGATCAGCCGGGGGGAGGGCAGATACGCAGTATTTT. The chain carries TRBV4-3 and TRBJ2-3; 7 nucleotides align to TRBD2. Germline CDR1 and CDR2: LGHNA and YSLEER. Trimming removed 4 bases from V and 4 bases from J; junction bases left unmatched: 11. This CDR3 has 16 residues.

This chain connects TRBV5-4 to TRBJ2-7; D unclear. The CDR3 totals 14 residues. CDR1 and CDR2 (germline): SGHNT, YYREEE (reference sequence). V shed 4 bases and J shed 0 bases, with 11 bases lying between them. CDR3 sequence (DNA): TGTGCCAGCAGCCACGAGATGAGCTCCTACGAGCAGTACTTC. This sequence encodes CASSHEMSSYEQYF.

DNA for the CDR3: TGCGCCAGCAGCTTGGTAGTTACAGGGATTAACTATGGCTACACCTTC. It encodes CASSLVVTGINYGYTF. V gene TRBV5-1 combines with J gene TRBJ1-2; D perhaps matches TRBD1 (6 bases). The CDR3 length is 16 residues. The V end lost 0 bases, the J end lost 1 base, and 13 bases lay between the germline ends. Germline V CDR1 and CDR2: SGHRS, YFSETQ.

This chain joins TRBV10-2 and TRBJ1-1; D is perhaps TRBD1 (5 bases). The CDR3 is 14 amino acids. CDR1 WSHSY and CDR2 SAAADI come from the germline V gene. V was trimmed by 4 bases and J by 0 bases, leaving 9 bases between them. This CDR3 is CASSAAGLNTEAFF. As DNA, the CDR3 is TGCGCCAGCAGTGCGGCAGGGTTGAACACTGAAGCTTTCTTT.

V and J are TRBV7-9 and TRBJ2-5, with D uncertain. V was pared by 5 bases and J by 5 bases, with 9 bases between. This CDR3 is 12 amino acids long. Germline CDR1 is SEHNR and CDR2 is FQNEAQ (reference sequence). DNA of the CDR3: TGTGCCAGCAGCCTAGGCCCGGAGACCCAGTACTTC. It yields the protein CASSLGPETQYF.

CDR3 sequence reads: CASSQGREKLFF. In nucleotides, the CDR3 is TGTGCCAGCAGCCAAGGCAGGGAAAAACTGTTTTTT. This chain uses TRBV4-2 with TRBJ1-4, with D uncertain. With 1 base removed from V and 8 bases from J, the gap between germline ends came to 5 bases. Germline V gene lookup returns CDR1 LGHNA and CDR2 YNFKEQ. This CDR3 has 12 amino acids.

The chain combines TRBV7-9 with TRBJ2-3, with a weak D call TRBD2 (6 bases). The germline CDR1 and CDR2 sequences are SEHNR and FQNEAQ (reference sequence). The CDR3 has 15 amino acids. Trimming left V 1 base short and J 1 base short, with 9 bases between. The CDR3 region has the DNA TGTGCCAGCAGCTTAGACCCTAGCGGCACAGATACGCAGTATTTT. Translating gives CASSLDPSGTDTQYF.

The rearrangement links TRBV28 to TRBJ1-2, with TRBD1 identical over 9 bases. Germline V gives CDR1 MDHEN, CDR2 SYDVKM. CDR3 length: 14 residues. Losses at the gene ends were 6 bases for V and 4 bases for J; bases not matched to a gene: 6. The CDR3 is CASSDPGQGYGYTF. As DNA, the CDR3 is TGTGCCAGCAGCGACCCGGGACAGGGCTATGGCTACACCTTC.

CDR3 in DNA: TGTGCCACCAGTATCAACCCGGATGAGCAGTTCTTC. This translates into CATSINPDEQFF. The V call is TRBV15, the J call TRBJ2-1; D is ambiguous. The germline CDR1 and CDR2 sequences are LNHNV and YYDKDF (reference sequence). There are 12 residues in the CDR3. Trimming took 6 bases from V and 8 from J, leaving 11 bases between them.

The chain combines TRBV28 with TRBJ1-2; D is ambiguous. V lost 6 bases and J lost 10, with 12 bases in between. CDR1 and CDR2 (germline): MDHEN, SYDVKM. The CDR3 totals 11 residues. The CDR3 protein is CASRDRGAYTF. The CDR3 DNA reads as TGTGCCAGCAGGGACCGGGGAGCCTACACCTTC.

The genes are TRBV25-1 and TRBJ2-6, with 8 bases fitting TRBD1. The CDR3 is 17 residues long. From germline, CDR1 is MGHDK and CDR2 SYGVNS. With V trimmed by 4 bases and J by 0 bases, 5 bases remained unmatched. CDR3 amino acids: CASSGRTGGSGANVLTF. CDR3 DNA: TGTGCCAGCAGTGGACGTACAGGGGGCTCTGGGGCCAACGTCCTGACTTTC.

Details on this clone: The sample has other DNA sequences that encode this CDR3 too. The V call is TRBV7-9, the J call TRBJ1-1; D uncertain. V was clipped by 5 bases and J by 1 base, with 8 bases between them. The CDR3 totals 13 residues. Per germline, CDR1 SEHNR and CDR2 FQNEAQ (reference sequence). The CDR3 region is CASSPTKNTEAFF. The CDR3 DNA sequence: TGTGCCAGCAGCCCTACCAAGAACACTGAAGCTTTCTTT.

The gene calls are TRBV5-4 and TRBJ2-7; 9 positions match TRBD1. V shed 4 bases, J shed 5 bases, and the junction held 10 bases outside the gene matches. The length of the CDR3 is 15 residues. From germline, CDR1 is SGHNT and CDR2 YYREEE (reference sequence). CDR3 sequence: CASSDPRDRVDEQYF. The CDR3 bases are TGTGCCAGCAGCGATCCCCGGGACAGGGTCGACGAGCAGTACTTC.

The rearrangement uses TRBV5-4 and TRBJ2-1; D is possibly TRBD2 (7 bases). This CDR3 has 17 residues. V was shortened by 3 bases and J by 0 bases, with 16 bases between the two germline ends. The germline V gene encodes CDR1 SGHNT and CDR2 YYREEE (reference sequence). The DNA of the CDR3 is TGTGCCAGCAGCTCGGGGGGAGGGACACGCTCCTACAATGAGCAGTTCTTC. Its translation is CASSSGGGTRSYNEQFF.

The V call is TRBV15, the J call TRBJ2-1; D is perhaps TRBD2 (5 bases). The CDR3 extends over 17 amino acids. The V end lost 0 bases, the J end lost 2 bases, and 14 bases lay between the germline ends. CDR1 and CDR2 (germline): LNHNV, YYDKDF (reference sequence). CDR3 residues: CATSRDSGNLPYNEQFF. In DNA, the CDR3 is TGTGCCACCAGCAGAGATTCGGGGAATCTCCCCTACAATGAGCAGTTCTTC.

For this clone: The sample holds other DNA sequences that translate to the same CDR3. CDR3 bases: TGTGCCAGCAGCCCTGGGCTAGCGGGAGTACGGGAGACCCAGTACTTC. This gives the protein CASSPGLAGVRETQYF. The J gene is TRBJ2-5, the V gene TRBV28, with TRBD2 matching over 10 bases. The CDR3 spans 16 residues. Per germline, CDR1 MDHEN and CDR2 SYDVKM. V shed 6 bases, J shed 5 bases, and the junction held 12 bases outside the gene matches.

The chain recombines TRBV5-1 with TRBJ2-7; a weak D match, TRBD1 (5 bases). Germline V CDR1 and CDR2: SGHRS, YFSETQ. Trimming removed 2 bases at V and 3 bases at J, with 12 bases between. CDR3 length: 14 residues. The CDR3 is CASSLDSGYYEQYF. The CDR3 coding sequence is TGCGCCAGCAGCTTAGATTCAGGGTACTACGAGCAGTACTTC.

This chain links TRBV28 with TRBJ1-2; D uncertain. V was pared by 3 bases and J by 5 bases, with 25 bases between. Germline loops: CDR1 MDHEN, CDR2 SYDVKM. This CDR3 is built from 18 residues. The CDR3 sequence is CASSFEVRIRLPFYGYTF. CDR3 coding DNA: TGTGCCAGCAGTTTTGAAGTTCGGATCCGGCTGCCGTTTTATGGCTACACCTTC.

CDR3 amino acids: CASSFGGRAPETQYF. The CDR3 DNA reads as TGTGCCAGCAGCTTTGGCGGGAGGGCCCCAGAGACCCAGTACTTC. The chain uses TRBV7-6 and TRBJ2-5, with TRBD2 identical over 9 bases. The CDR3 sequence is 15 residues long. The ends lost 3 bases at V and 4 bases at J; junction bases unmatched: 6. Germline CDR1 is SGHVS and CDR2 is FNYEAQ.

The genes are TRBV4-1 and TRBJ1-5, with unresolved D. Germline V gives CDR1 MGHRA, CDR2 YSYEKL. V lost 4 bases to trimming and J lost 11 bases, with 9 bases between them. CDR3 size: 11 residues. CDR3 nucleotides: TGCGCCAGCAGCCCGCCCCCCGCCCAGCATTTT. Amino acid sequence: CASSPPPAQHF.

This chain connects TRBV29-1 to TRBJ2-7; D is perhaps TRBD1 or TRBD2 (5 bases each). The germline CDR1 and CDR2 sequences are SQVTM and ANQGSEA. The CDR3 is 12 amino acids. Deletions cut 6 bases from V and 4 bases from J, with 13 bases between. CDR3 coding DNA: TGCAGCGTGGGGACCATTGGGTACGAGCAGTACTTC. It yields the protein CSVGTIGYEQYF.

This clone was observed once. The rearrangement links TRBV2 to TRBJ2-1; possibly TRBD2 for D (5 bases). Germline V lookup: CDR1 SNHLY, CDR2 FYNNEI. The CDR3 extends over 15 amino acids. Trimming removed 3 bases at V and 1 base at J, with 10 bases between. CDR3: CASSEDPGSYNEQFF. In nucleotides, the CDR3 is TGTGCCAGCAGTGAGGACCCGGGGTCCTACAATGAGCAGTTCTTC.

The gene calls are TRBV4-2 and TRBJ1-3; the D gene is possibly TRBD1 (5 bases). CDR1 is LGHNA and CDR2 is YNFKEQ in the germline V gene. The V end was cut by 0 bases, the J end by 2 bases, with 14 bases between. This CDR3 is built from 17 residues. The CDR3 DNA reads TGTGCCAGCAGCCAAGATGGCTGGCCGGGGCCTGGAAACACCATATATTTT. Protein sequence: CASSQDGWPGPGNTIYF.